The T cell receptor beta chain described here comes from a study of blood T cell repertoires in COVID-19. Assay: immunoSEQ multiplex PCR; the TCRdb copy retains only in-frame clones and omits some. The data hold roughly 110,000 clones, with roughly 80% observed a single time. Unmatched junction bases numbered 14, after V lost 4 bases and J lost 5 bases. The germline V gene has CDR1 SGHDN and CDR2 FVKESK. This CDR3 contains 17 residues. This clonotype was sampled from a woman aged 55-70 years with acute or convalescent COVID-19. The sample consisted of peripheral blood. This chain uses TRBV14 with TRBJ2-5, with 9 bases lining up with TRBD2. The CDR3, as DNA: TGTGCCAGCAGCCCCAGACTAGCGGCTCTCATGATGGAGACCCAGTACTTC. Translation: CASSPRLAALMMETQYF.